Below, 20 T cell receptor beta chains from the same sample are listed, as sequenced in a study of CD8 T cells in ankylosing spondylitis. TCRdb reprocessed the 5' RACE reads with MiXCR, giving one entry per CDR3 protein. The top ten hold 3.5% to 4.5% of the sample, which has a few hundred thousand distinct CDR3 sequences, less than 25% seen once. Sample: blood, either unsorted or a sorted T cell fraction (not recorded which). Source of these receptors: a female donor with ankylosing spondylitis or in good health (not recorded which).

This clonotype was counted a few times. The J gene is TRBJ2-1, the V gene TRBV20-1; D could derive from TRBD1 or TRBD2 (6 bases each). Germline assignment: CDR1 DFQATT and CDR2 SNEGSKA (reference sequence). V lost 6 bases to trimming and J lost 0 bases, with 18 bases between them. The CDR3 spans 16 residues. The CDR3 region has the DNA TGCAGTGCCCTTGGGGGCGGGATTTACTCCTACAATGAGCAGTTCTTC. Amino acid sequence: CSALGGGIYSYNEQFF.

This rearrangement joins TRBV7-8 to TRBJ2-3, with D possibly TRBD1 on 6 matching bases. The CDR3 is made up of 16 amino acids. The ends were cut back, 3 bases at V and 5 bases at J, with 18 bases in the middle. Germline assignment: CDR1 SGHVS and CDR2 FQNEAQ. The CDR3 region has the DNA TGTGCCAGCAGCTTTGGTCAGGGGACCCGAGGAGATACGCAGTATTTT. Translated, it gives CASSFGQGTRGDTQYF.

The chain couples TRBV4-1 to TRBJ1-2; 7 bases agree with TRBD1. V lost 3 bases and J lost 8; bases outside the gene matches: 15. Germline CDR1 MGHRA, CDR2 YSYEKL. CDR3 length equals 16 residues. CDR3 region: CASSHAAGTAIWGYTF. The CDR3 DNA reads TGCGCCAGCAGCCACGCTGCCGGGACAGCTATCTGGGGCTACACCTTC.

There are many counts of this clonotype. The chain employs TRBV5-1 and TRBJ2-5; 8 bases align to TRBD1. Germline CDR1 and CDR2: SGHRS and YFSETQ. The CDR3 has 13 residues. The junction had 4 bases not matched to a gene; V was cut back by 4 bases and J by 5 bases. CDR3 in DNA: TGCGCCAGCAGCACAGGGGGAAGGGAGACCCAGTACTTC. Protein product: CASSTGGRETQYF.

In regard to this clonotype: One end of the junction fails to match germline, which may point to a read error. This chain links TRBV20-1 with TRBJ2-7; D tentatively fits TRBD1 or TRBD2 (5 bases each). The CDR3 is made up of 12 amino acids. Germline CDR1 reads DFQATT; CDR2 reads SNEGSKA (reference sequence). CDR3 protein: CSARASGTPWDF. The CDR3 region has the DNA TGCAGTGCTAGAGCATCGGGGACCCCCTGGGACTTC.

This clonotype was detected ten times or more. The V gene is TRBV7-2, the J gene TRBJ2-3; D may be TRBD1 (5 bases). V lost 5 bases to trimming and J lost 6 bases, with 9 bases between them. Germline loops: CDR1 SGHTA, CDR2 FQGNSA. The CDR3 sequence is 12 residues long. The CDR3: CASSPTADTQYF. The CDR3 DNA reads TGTGCCAGCAGCCCGACAGCTGATACGCAGTATTTT.

The genes are TRBV19 and TRBJ2-1; TRBD2 aligns across 14 bases. CDR1 and CDR2 from the germline V gene are LNHDA and SQIVND (reference sequence). V shed 5 bases, J shed 7 bases, and the junction held 10 bases outside the gene matches. The CDR3 extends over 17 amino acids. The CDR3 DNA follows: TGTGCCAGTAGTCCCGGACTAGCGGGAGGACCGCTTAATGAGCAGTTCTTC. Amino acid sequence: CASSPGLAGGPLNEQFF.

This clonotype was seen at least ten times. The chain couples TRBV20-1 to TRBJ2-3; a weak D match, TRBD1 (5 bases). Trimming removed 5 bases at V and 1 base at J, with 13 bases between. The CDR3 loop spans 14 amino acids. The germline CDR1 and CDR2 sequences are DFQATT and SNEGSKA (reference sequence). DNA for the CDR3: TGCAGTGCTTCCCGACAGATAGGCACAGATACGCAGTATTTT. Residues: CSASRQIGTDTQYF.

This clonotype occurred many times. The rearrangement joins TRBV9 to TRBJ1-5; D not certain. The CDR3 runs to 15 residues. Germline loops: CDR1 SGDLS, CDR2 YYNGEE. Between the trimmed V and J ends, which lost 4 bases and 5 bases, there was a span of 16 bases. The CDR3, as DNA: TGTGCCAGCAGCCCGGCGGTAGGGCTAGATCAGCCCCAGCATTTT. Protein: CASSPAVGLDQPQHF.

The V and J genes are TRBV6-2 or TRBV6-3 and TRBJ2-5, with D uncertain. This CDR3 comprises 15 residues. The germline V and J ends were trimmed by 7 bases and 2 bases, with 17 bases remaining between them. The germline V gene has CDR1 MNHEY and CDR2 SVGEGT. Written as DNA, the CDR3 is TGTGCCAGCACAGGCGGCTTCGTCCGTCAAGAGACCCAGTACTTC. Translation: CASTGGFVRQETQYF.

The chain is built from TRBV6-5 and TRBJ1-2, with unresolved D. The germline V and J ends were trimmed by 3 bases and 8 bases, with 19 bases remaining between them. CDR1 and CDR2 (germline): MNHEY, SVGAGI. This CDR3 is built from 15 residues. CDR3 DNA: TGTGCCAGCAGTTATCGTCGGAACAGCGGAGGCGGCTACACCTTC. Its translation: CASSYRRNSGGGYTF.

The chain uses TRBV28 and TRBJ1-1; TRBD1 is a possible D gene (5 bases). Germline V gives CDR1 MDHEN, CDR2 SYDVKM. This CDR3 is 16 amino acids long. Trimming took 3 bases from V and 5 from J, leaving 19 bases between them. The CDR3, as DNA: TGTGCCAGCAGTTTGCAGGGTTGGACCTCGGGAACTGAAGCTTTCTTT. Amino acid sequence: CASSLQGWTSGTEAFF.

The chain combines TRBV11-2 with TRBJ2-1; possibly TRBD2 for D (5 bases). The CDR3 runs to 14 residues. V dropped 0 bases and J dropped 3 bases, with 6 bases sitting between them. The germline gives CDR1 SGHAT, CDR2 FQNNGV. The CDR3: CASSLEDFYNEQFF. The CDR3 DNA follows: TGTGCCAGCAGCTTAGAGGACTTCTACAATGAGCAGTTCTTC.

This clonotype has ten or more counts. V is TRBV10-3 and J is TRBJ2-1; 7 nucleotides match TRBD1. This CDR3 has 15 residues. Germline trimming cut 7 bases from V and 4 bases from J; bases unmatched to any gene: 10. Germline CDR1 ENHRY, CDR2 SYGVKD. The CDR3 region has the DNA TGTGCCATCAAGTGGGGGACAGACCCATACAATGAGCAGTTCTTC. Its translation: CAIKWGTDPYNEQFF.

The rearrangement links TRBV6-1 to TRBJ1-5, with D possibly being TRBD1 (6 bases). V shed 6 bases and J shed 11 bases, with 17 bases lying between them. Germline V lookup: CDR1 MNHNS, CDR2 SASEGT. This CDR3 has 13 amino acids. CDR3 DNA sequence: TGTGCCAGCAGCCCCATAGGGGGTAGGACCCAGCATTTT. This translates into CASSPIGGRTQHF.

This clonotype was counted only a few times. V gene TRBV20-1 combines with J gene TRBJ2-7; possibly TRBD1 or TRBD2 for D (5 bases each). CDR1 DFQATT and CDR2 SNEGSKA come from the germline V gene (reference sequence). The CDR3 is 16 amino acids. V lost 4 bases and J lost 1, with 20 bases in between. CDR3 sequence: CSANLQGVGRSYEQYF. CDR3 nucleotides: TGCAGTGCTAATCTGCAGGGAGTAGGAAGGTCCTACGAGCAGTACTTC.

The rearrangement joins TRBV27 to TRBJ2-2; 8 bases map to TRBD2. V dropped 3 bases and J dropped 6; count of bases not matched to a gene: 6. The CDR3 is 15 amino acids. Germline CDR1 MNHEY, CDR2 SMNVEV (reference sequence). The CDR3: CASSFSGSGAGELFF. The CDR3 DNA follows: TGTGCCAGCAGTTTCAGCGGGAGTGGGGCCGGGGAGCTGTTTTTT.

This clonotype was counted ten times or more. This CDR3 reads CASRRASGELFF. The CDR3 nucleotides read TGTGCCAGCAGACGGGCAAGCGGGGAGCTGTTTTTT. The rearrangement joins TRBV6-5 to TRBJ2-2; D remains unclear. The CDR3 has 12 residues. Germline V lookup: CDR1 MNHEY, CDR2 SVGAGI. Deletions cut 6 bases from V and 7 bases from J, with 9 bases between.

CDR3 sequence reads: CASSQDISWTEAFF. DNA of the CDR3: TGTGCCAGCAGCCAAGATATTAGTTGGACTGAAGCTTTCTTT. The chain uses TRBV14 and TRBJ1-1, with D uncertain. The CDR3 totals 14 residues. Germline V lookup: CDR1 SGHDN, CDR2 FVKESK. The V end lost 0 bases, the J end lost 5 bases, and 10 bases lay between the germline ends.

This clonotype showed up just a few times. The chain recombines TRBV12-3 or TRBV12-4 with TRBJ2-7; 8 nucleotides align to TRBD1. The CDR3 runs 14 residues. J lost 6 bases, V lost 6 bases, and 10 bases had no gene match. CDR3 in DNA: TGTGCCAGCAGGATCCGGGACAGGACGGGCGAGCAGTACTTC. Translation: CASRIRDRTGEQYF.